The clone carrying this T cell receptor beta chain was seen a single time. The trim removed 5 bases at V and 2 bases at J, leaving 12 bases unmatched. The germline CDR1 and CDR2 sequences are LNHDA and SQIVND (reference sequence). This CDR3 has 17 residues. Clones were read by immunoSEQ multiplex PCR, and TCRdb kept only the in-frame ones, dropping some. The sample comprises 45,000 to 70,000 clones, approximately 90% of which are singletons, and approximately 0.2% rests with the top ten. This sample stems from a study of T cell changes during pregnancy in multiple sclerosis. Sequences were derived from CD4+ T cells from peripheral blood mononuclear cells, sampled in the second trimester of pregnancy. This sequence was found in a female donor with multiple sclerosis, enrolled in a pregnancy study. The gene calls are TRBV19 and TRBJ1-2, with 9 positions matching TRBD1. CDR3 in DNA: TGTGCCAGTAGTCAAACGGACAGGGGTAGGGGGAACTATGGCTACACCTTC. This codes for CASSQTDRGRGNYGYTF.